This T cell receptor beta chain was sequenced for a study of shared clonotypes between healthy human individuals. Study information: The people who gave samples were a couple of women and a few men aged 18 to 49.

In the original workflow: Without quality scores, immunoSEQ junctional reads could not be filtered like full-length reads. TCRdb keeps only in-frame clones here, not all; method: immunoSEQ multiplex PCR. V and J calls and clone size are as listed in that table; D and trimming were resolved from the DNA. The sample holds 2 million to 3 million clones, around 94% seen once. Study-level findings and limits: Naive subsets typically showed greater estimated richness than memory subsets. Several donors showed sharing of approximately 5% of naive CD4 clonotypes.

This CDR3 is built from 15 residues. The germline V gene has CDR1 LNHDA and CDR2 SQIVND (reference sequence). V lost 0 bases to trimming and J lost 3 bases; unmatched junction nucleotides: 5. Comment on this clone: Its cognate antigen is unknown.

This chain joins TRBV19 and TRBJ2-7; 7 bases line up with TRBD2. Sequenced input: naive CD4+ T cells sorted from blood. Subset defined: CD45RA+ positively selected. The sequence derives from a young man in good health. CDR3 amino acids: CASSIEGRGGYEQYF. The CDR3 DNA reads TGTGCCAGTAGTATAGAAGGGAGGGGCGGCTACGAGCAGTACTTC.